This T cell receptor (beta chain) was obtained from a study of blood T cell repertoires in COVID-19. Study-level background: Acute and convalescent COVID-19 samples came from the United States, Italy and Spain. In each case, the material was cDNA or gDNA derived from T cells, B-cell-depleted T cells, or PBMCs.

As originally analysed: Nucleated cell counts were estimated from reference gene primer amplification. The repertoire was sequenced with immunoSEQ multiplex PCR; TCRdb's copy has only in-frame clones and lacks some. V and J calls and clone size are given by that table; D and trimming were obtained from the DNA. The sample consists of about 91,000 clones, around 80% of them appearing once. V lost 2 bases and J lost 3, with 10 bases in between. The CDR3 is 14 amino acids. Per germline, CDR1 SEHNR and CDR2 FQNEAQ (reference sequence). The receptor was isolated from a man between 45 and 60 years old with active or convalescent COVID-19. The sequenced sample was peripheral blood. The rearrangement links TRBV7-9 to TRBJ1-2, with D maybe TRBD1 (6 bases). In DNA, the CDR3 is TGTGCCAGCAGCTTAACAGGGCAGGACTATGGCTACACCTTC. It specifies CASSLTGQDYGYTF.